This T cell receptor (beta chain) came from a study of T cell responses to AZD1222 COVID-19 vaccine. Data came from immunoSEQ multiplex PCR; TCRdb stores just in-frame clones and leaves some out. The sample carries around 91,000 clones, approximately 89% recorded once. The material sequenced was peripheral blood, taken 28 days after the second AZD1222 dose. The receptor was derived from an adult who received the AZD1222 COVID-19 vaccine.

This chain's CDR3 is CASSRLARDEQFF. CDR3 in DNA: TGTGCCAGCAGTCGACTAGCGAGGGATGAGCAGTTCTTC. V and J are TRBV28 and TRBJ2-1; 8 nucleotides align to TRBD2. The CDR3 contains 13 residues. Germline-derived CDR1 and CDR2 are MDHEN and SYDVKM. Germline trimming cut 5 bases from V and 8 bases from J; bases unmatched to any gene: 5. Together with reference TRBV28 and TRBJ2-1, the CDR3 gives the full variable domain: DVKVTQSSRYLVKRTGEKVFLECVQDMDHENMFWYRQDPGLGLRLIYFSYDVKMKEKGDIPEGYSVSREKKERFSLILESASTNQTSMYLCASSRLARDEQFFGPGTRLTVL.